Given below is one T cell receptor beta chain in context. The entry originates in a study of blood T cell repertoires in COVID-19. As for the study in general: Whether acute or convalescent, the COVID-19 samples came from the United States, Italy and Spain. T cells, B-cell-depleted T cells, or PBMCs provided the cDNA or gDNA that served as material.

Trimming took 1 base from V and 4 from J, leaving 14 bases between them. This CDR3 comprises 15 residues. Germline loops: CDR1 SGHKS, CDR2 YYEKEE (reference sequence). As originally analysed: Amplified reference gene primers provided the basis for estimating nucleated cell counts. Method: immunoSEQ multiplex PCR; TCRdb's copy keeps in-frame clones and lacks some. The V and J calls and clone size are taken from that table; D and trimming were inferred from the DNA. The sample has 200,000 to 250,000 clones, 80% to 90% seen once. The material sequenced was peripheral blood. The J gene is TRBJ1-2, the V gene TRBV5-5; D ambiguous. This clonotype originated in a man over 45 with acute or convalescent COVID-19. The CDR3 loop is CASSLRTEGPYGYTF. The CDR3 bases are TGTGCCAGCAGCTTGCGGACTGAGGGCCCCTATGGCTACACCTTC.